This T cell receptor beta chain was sequenced for a study of cytomegalovirus exposure and HLA in healthy donors. Whole-study findings and limits: TCR beta chains associated with HLA were, in a later analysis, more clonally expanded than equally common others.

This clone was seen more than once but under ten times. Its antigen is unknown. Healthy donors of bone marrow made up the group. Likely unrecorded immune exposures existed in these nominally healthy donors. The PCR ran on 60 Vbeta and 13 Jbeta primers. Authors' methods: In a later analysis, around 10 million of 75 million to 85 million unique beta chains occurred in at least two donors. This table comes from immunoSEQ multiplex PCR, and its TCRdb copy is limited to in-frame clones, with some not included. V, J and clone size derive from that table, while D and trimming were established from the DNA sequence. Of approximately 210,000 clones listed, around 86% are singletons. Deletions cut 5 bases from V and 9 bases from J, with 14 bases between. This CDR3 region has 13 residues. The germline V gene has CDR1 LNHDA and CDR2 SQIVND (reference sequence).

The source of this sequence is a man aged 25 to 45 in good health and CMV-seronegative. V and J are TRBV19 and TRBJ2-1; D remains ambiguous. Sequenced: PBMCs. CDR3 in DNA: TGTGCCAGTAGTCAGACACGGCAAGGTGAGCAGTTCTTC. It specifies CASSQTRQGEQFF.